The next 18 T cell receptor beta chains were all read from a single sample in a study of blood T cells in healthy people across ages (dated by TCRdb to 2015 to 2017). Library preparation employed 5' RACE. Instrument on record: Illumina HiSeq 2500. A second about 7 to 11 cycle PCR used a sample-barcoded 5' primer and a J-beta primer mix. Through fastp at Q25 and MiXCR, TCRdb rebuilt clones from the public reads, retaining in-frame beta chains. Every CDR3 protein is listed once, alongside the most common genes and DNA of its rows. Present in this sample are about 1,400,000 distinct CDR3 sequences, roughly 60% of which were seen just once. The top ten clonotypes cover 6.7% of the sample. Sequenced sample: blood. Receptors were obtained from a man between 18 and 35 years old in good health.

This chain's CDR3 is CASGGQGAFSPLHF. In nucleotides, the CDR3 is TGTGCCAGCGGCGGACAGGGGGCGTTTTCACCCCTCCACTTT. The chain employs TRBV7-2 and TRBJ1-6; 11 bases are shared with TRBD1. This CDR3 has 14 residues. Germline-derived CDR1 and CDR2 are SGHTA and FQGNSA. The V segment lost 8 bases and the J segment 9 bases; nucleotides outside the gene matches: 6.

This clonotype was counted only a few times. This chain uses TRBV12-3 or TRBV12-4 with TRBJ1-1, with TRBD1 matching 10 bases. The CDR3 totals 13 residues. V was pared by 5 bases and J by 6 bases, with 3 bases of the junction left unmatched. The CDR3 DNA follows: TGTGCCAGCAGTCCCGGGACAGGGGCTGAAGCTTTCTTT. This gives the protein CASSPGTGAEAFF.

The chain uses TRBV6-6 and TRBJ1-1, with a weak D call TRBD1 (6 bases). Per the germline V gene, CDR1 is MNHNY and CDR2 is SVGAGI (reference sequence). CDR3 length: 14 residues. With 4 bases removed from V and 6 bases from J, the gap between germline ends came to 15 bases. CDR3 sequence reads: CASSSHQTGPEAFF. For the CDR3, the DNA is TGTGCCAGCAGTTCCCATCAGACAGGCCCTGAAGCTTTCTTT.

This rearrangement joins TRBV28 to TRBJ2-5, with D unresolved. Germline V gene sequence: CDR1 MDHEN, CDR2 SYDVKM. Between the trimmed V and J ends, which lost 5 bases and 11 bases, there was a span of 30 bases. There are 17 residues in the CDR3. CDR3 protein: CASSNIGVIYNNDEQYF. The CDR3 bases are TGTGCCAGCAGTAATATTGGTGTTATCTATAATAATGATGAGCAGTACTTC.

V and J are TRBV28 and TRBJ2-3; D call uncertain. Germline V lookup: CDR1 MDHEN, CDR2 SYDVKM. Trimming removed 10 bases at V and 1 base at J, with 15 bases between. This CDR3 is built from 14 residues. The CDR3 here is CATLTPGGTDTQYF. The CDR3 DNA follows: TGTGCCACCTTAACTCCCGGTGGCACAGATACGCAGTATTTT.

The rearrangement links TRBV7-9 to TRBJ1-2, with TRBD1 identical over 9 bases. Germline CDR1 and CDR2: SEHNR and FQNEAQ (reference sequence). V dropped 5 bases and J dropped 6; count of bases not matched to a gene: 10. This CDR3 has 15 amino acids. In nucleotides, the CDR3 is TGTGCCAGCAGCCTCCCCCGAGGACAGGGGAATGGCTACACCTTC. This sequence encodes CASSLPRGQGNGYTF.

The V and J genes are TRBV5-1 and TRBJ2-7; D ambiguous. CDR1 and CDR2 from the germline V gene are SGHRS and YFSETQ. The CDR3 contains 16 residues. Trimming pared 0 bases from V and 0 bases from J, leaving 13 bases between. The DNA for the CDR3 is TGCGCCAGCAGCTTGGAAGCAGGACCTCCCTCCTACGAGCAGTACTTC. Translating it yields CASSLEAGPPSYEQYF.

This chain links TRBV12-3 or TRBV12-4 with TRBJ1-2; weak D call: TRBD1 (6 bases). The CDR3 length is 13 residues. The V end was cut by 2 bases, the J end by 7 bases, with 11 bases between. The CDR3 loop reads CASSLRGGGGYTF. The CDR3 coding sequence is TGTGCCAGCAGTTTACGCGGGGGCGGTGGCTACACCTTC.

The chain uses TRBV18 and TRBJ1-2; D is unclear. V shed 4 bases and J shed 0 bases, with 9 bases lying between them. The germline V gene encodes CDR1 KGHSH and CDR2 LQKENI. The CDR3 runs to 14 residues. The CDR3 DNA reads as TGTGCCAGCTCACTGGGTGACACTAACTATGGCTACACCTTC. This translates into CASSLGDTNYGYTF.

This clonotype was seen a few times. This rearrangement joins TRBV5-5 to TRBJ1-2, with D perhaps matching TRBD1 (6 bases). Trimming took off 4 bases at V and 6 bases at J, with 16 bases between the two ends. CDR1 and CDR2 from the germline V gene are SGHKS and YYEKEE (reference sequence). The CDR3 is 14 amino acids. The CDR3 bases are TGTGCCAGCAGCCAAGAAACAGGGCGGGATGGCTACACCTTC. Translated, it gives CASSQETGRDGYTF.

As for this clonotype: The junction departs from the called germline gene at one end, perhaps through a read error. The rearrangement uses TRBV6-6 and TRBJ2-7; D is undetermined. The CDR3 extends over 11 amino acids. Germline CDR1 reads MNHNY; CDR2 reads SVGAGI (reference sequence). In DNA form, the CDR3 reads TGTGCCAGCAGCCAAACGTACGAGGAGTACTTC. Translation: CASSQTYEEYF.

As concerns this clonotype: Germline and junction disagree at one end, which may indicate a read error. CDR3: CASSQEPGGDAQYF. In nucleotides, the CDR3 is TGTGCCAGCAGCCAAGAGCCGGGAGGAGATGCGCAGTATTTT. The chain uses TRBV3-1 and TRBJ2-3, with TRBD2 matching over 7 bases. Germline V gene sequence: CDR1 LGHDT, CDR2 YNNKEL (reference sequence). CDR3 size: 14 residues.

The chain links TRBV30 to TRBJ1-6, with unresolved D. This CDR3 is 17 amino acids long. CDR1 is GTSNPN, CDR2 SVGIG, per germline (reference sequence). V shed 2 bases and J shed 7 bases, with 21 bases lying between them. CDR3 protein: CAWSWKAGPLGNSPLHF. The CDR3 DNA reads TGTGCCTGGAGTTGGAAGGCAGGACCTCTAGGGAATTCACCCCTCCACTTT.

In regard to this clonotype: The junction departs from germline at one end; a sequencing error may be responsible. This rearrangement joins TRBV6-1 to TRBJ2-7; D call uncertain. CDR3 length: 14 amino acids. CDR1 is MNHNS and CDR2 is SASEGT in the germline V gene. CDR3 in amino acids: CASRVAPNPYEQYF. The CDR3 DNA sequence: TGTGCCAGCCGGGTCGCACCGAACCCCTATGAGCAGTACTTC.

This clonotype has a handful of counts. The chain uses TRBV20-1 and TRBJ2-3; 8 bases line up with TRBD2. The CDR3 runs 14 residues. In germline, CDR1 is DFQATT, CDR2 SNEGSKA (reference sequence). The V segment lost 5 bases and the J segment 4 bases; nucleotides outside the gene matches: 8. The CDR3 spells CSALAGFKADTQYF. DNA for the CDR3: TGCAGTGCTTTAGCGGGGTTTAAGGCAGATACGCAGTATTTT.

The V gene is TRBV28, the J gene TRBJ2-7, with 7 bases identical to TRBD1. The DNA end is more similar to TRBJ2-5, so the J call may be wrong. The CDR3 contains 14 residues. Germline V gene data show CDR1 as MDHEN and CDR2 as SYDVKM. CDR3 region: CASRPDRVQETQYF. CDR3 coding DNA: TGTGCCAGCAGGCCTGACAGGGTCCAAGAGACCCAGTACTTC.

The chain carries TRBV28 and TRBJ2-5; 7 bases are a match to TRBD1. The J call may be faulty, since TRBJ2-7 better matches the DNA end. This CDR3 is 15 amino acids long. CDR1 MDHEN and CDR2 SYDVKM come from the germline V gene. The CDR3 loop reads CASSLHLTGMNEQYF. CDR3 bases: TGTGCCAGCAGTTTACACCTGACAGGGATGAACGAGCAGTACTTC.

The rearrangement uses TRBV12-3 or TRBV12-4 and TRBJ2-7, with D hard to call. Trimming took off 3 bases at V and 5 bases at J, with 11 bases between the two ends. The CDR3 runs 13 residues. This chain's CDR3 is CASSLNSPHEQYF. The CDR3 DNA reads TGTGCCAGCAGTTTGAATAGTCCCCACGAGCAGTACTTC.